This T cell receptor (beta chain) was documented in a study of shared clonotypes between healthy human individuals. This table comes from immunoSEQ multiplex PCR, and its TCRdb copy is limited to in-frame clones, with some not included. This table holds some 580,000 clones, roughly 97% found once. In germline, CDR1 is SGHTA, CDR2 FQGTGA. V was pared by 5 bases and J by 0 bases, with 13 bases between. CDR3 size: 16 residues. Sequencing used naive CD4+ T cells sorted from blood. The subset was: CD45RA+ positively selected. The sequence was obtained from a woman aged 25-40 years in good health. The chain is built from TRBV7-3 and TRBJ2-2, with D possibly TRBD1 on 6 matching bases. CDR3 amino acids: CASSPRGTANTGELFF. The CDR3 coding sequence is TGTGCCAGCAGCCCCAGGGGAACCGCGAACACCGGGGAGCTGTTTTTT.